The sample holds a few counts of the clone carrying this T cell receptor beta chain. Possible read error: a much larger clone is one base away. This entry is derived from a study of T cells in Graves' hyperthyroidism and ophthalmopathy. Amplified regions were TCR beta CDR3 sequences from RNA transcripts. A set of HTBI primers served as the primers for a first-round RT-PCR of the TCR CDR3. TCRdb used MiXCR to reprocess the multiplex PCR reads, holding one entry per CDR3 protein. The sample includes some 510,000 distinct CDR3 sequences, around 20% of them seen just once. Germline loops: CDR1 MDHEN, CDR2 SYDVKM. The V and J ends lost 8 bases and 6 bases respectively, with 13 bases between them. The CDR3 spans 13 residues. No progression to ophthalmopathy during 18 months of follow-up defined stable disease.

The sample consisted of blood. The TCR sequence derives from a man younger than 35 with Graves' hyperthyroidism. J is TRBJ2-2 and V is TRBV28; D is undetermined. CDR3 loop: CASSVLYAGELFF. The CDR3 nucleotides are TGTGCCAGCTCGGTACTTTACGCCGGGGAGCTGTTTTTT.